This T cell receptor beta chain was found in a study of cytotoxic CD8 clonotypes in ibrutinib-treated CLL. Study-level findings and limits: With treatment, public clonotypes, which were uncommon, either contracted or remained stable. Increased clonality at ibrutinib response gave way to a return toward baseline at progression.

In germline, CDR1 is SGHTA, CDR2 FQGNSA. Trimming shortened V by 8 bases and J by 0 bases, and 13 bases separated the two germline ends. The CDR3 runs to 14 residues. Investigators sought sequencing depths of between 1 in 200,000 and 1 in 1 million T cells. This table comes from immunoSEQ multiplex PCR, and its TCRdb copy is limited to in-frame clones, with some not included. The sample lists some 93,000 clones; almost 80% were seen once. The sample holds a few counts of this clone. Its specificity is unknown. The V and J genes are TRBV7-2 and TRBJ2-5, with D unresolved. Source: PBMCs, taken after 12 months of ibrutinib treatment. The TCR originated in a human donor with chronic lymphocytic leukemia. CDR3: CASGRGRNQETQYF. The CDR3 DNA reads TGTGCCAGCGGCAGAGGACGGAACCAAGAGACCCAGTACTTC.